This note documents a single T cell receptor (beta chain) sequence. The sample originates from a study of blood T cell repertoires in COVID-19. Across the whole study: The United States, Italy and Spain supplied acute and convalescent COVID-19 samples.

V shed 4 bases, J shed 7 bases, and the junction held 8 bases outside the gene matches. The CDR3 is 15 residues long. Germline CDR1 and CDR2: MDHEN and SYDVKM. As handled by the study authors: The assay estimated nucleated cells by amplifying reference gene primers. This table comes from immunoSEQ multiplex PCR, and its TCRdb copy is limited to in-frame clones, with some not included. Clone size and the V and J calls come from that table; the DNA yielded D and trimming. This table has about 140,000 clones, 75% to 80% appearing once. Adults between roughly 18 and 95 years of age took part from about two dozen US areas. Allocation to cohorts depended on clinical history reported by the participants.

The sequencing input was PBMCs or T cells enriched from blood (not recorded which). This TCR derives from a woman aged 45-59 years who had recovered from COVID-19. The genes are TRBV28 and TRBJ1-5, with 9 bases lining up with TRBD1. CDR3 in amino acids: CASSSAQGAPQPQHF. The DNA of the CDR3 is TGTGCCAGCAGTTCAGCACAGGGGGCGCCCCAGCCCCAGCATTTT.